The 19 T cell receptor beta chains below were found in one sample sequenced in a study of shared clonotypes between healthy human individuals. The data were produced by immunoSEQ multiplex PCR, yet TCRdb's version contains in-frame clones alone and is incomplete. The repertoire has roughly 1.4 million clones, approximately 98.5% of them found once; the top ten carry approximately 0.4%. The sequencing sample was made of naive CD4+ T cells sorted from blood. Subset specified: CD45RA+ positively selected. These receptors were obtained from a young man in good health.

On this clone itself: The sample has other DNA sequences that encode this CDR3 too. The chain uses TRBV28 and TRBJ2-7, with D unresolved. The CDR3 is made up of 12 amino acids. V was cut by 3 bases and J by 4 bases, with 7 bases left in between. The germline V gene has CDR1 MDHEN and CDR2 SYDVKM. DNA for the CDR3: TGTGCCAGCAGTTTTGGCGCTTACGAGCAGTACTTC. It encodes CASSFGAYEQYF. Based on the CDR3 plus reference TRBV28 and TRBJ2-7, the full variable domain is DVKVTQSSRYLVKRTGEKVFLECVQDMDHENMFWYRQDPGLGLRLIYFSYDVKMKEKGDIPEGYSVSREKKERFSLILESASTNQTSMYLCASSFGAYEQYFGPGTRLTVT.

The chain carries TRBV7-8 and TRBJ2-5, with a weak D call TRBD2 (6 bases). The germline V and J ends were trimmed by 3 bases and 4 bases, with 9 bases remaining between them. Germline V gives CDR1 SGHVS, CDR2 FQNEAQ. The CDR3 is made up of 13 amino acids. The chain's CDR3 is CASSFGAGETQYF. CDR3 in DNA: TGTGCCAGCAGCTTCGGAGCGGGAGAGACCCAGTACTTC.

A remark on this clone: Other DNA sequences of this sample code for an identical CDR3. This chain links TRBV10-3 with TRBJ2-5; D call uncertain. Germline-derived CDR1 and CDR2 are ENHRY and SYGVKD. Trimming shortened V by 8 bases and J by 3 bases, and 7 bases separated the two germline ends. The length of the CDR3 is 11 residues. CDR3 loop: CAISVKETQYF. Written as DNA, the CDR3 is TGTGCCATCTCGGTCAAAGAGACCCAGTACTTC.

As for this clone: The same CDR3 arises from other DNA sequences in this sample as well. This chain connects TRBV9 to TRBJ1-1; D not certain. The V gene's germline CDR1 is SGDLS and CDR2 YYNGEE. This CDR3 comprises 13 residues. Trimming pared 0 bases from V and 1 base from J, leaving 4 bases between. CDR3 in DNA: TGTGCCAGCAGCGTAGAGCCGAACACTGAAGCTTTCTTT. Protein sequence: CASSVEPNTEAFF.

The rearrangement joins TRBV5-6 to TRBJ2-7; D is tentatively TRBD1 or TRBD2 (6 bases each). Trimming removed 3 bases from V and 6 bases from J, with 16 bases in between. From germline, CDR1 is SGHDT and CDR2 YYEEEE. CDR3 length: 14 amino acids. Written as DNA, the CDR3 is TGTGCCAGCAGCTCGGGGGCCCCAGTCAGCGAGCAGTACTTC. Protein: CASSSGAPVSEQYF.

CDR3 DNA sequence: TGTGCCAGCAGCTTAGAGGTAGCAGACAATGAGCAGTTCTTC. Translation: CASSLEVADNEQFF. The rearrangement uses TRBV7-9 and TRBJ2-1; D unclear. Germline V lookup: CDR1 SEHNR, CDR2 FQNEAQ (reference sequence). The CDR3 sequence is 14 residues long. V lost 1 base and J 5 bases, leaving 9 bases between the germline ends.

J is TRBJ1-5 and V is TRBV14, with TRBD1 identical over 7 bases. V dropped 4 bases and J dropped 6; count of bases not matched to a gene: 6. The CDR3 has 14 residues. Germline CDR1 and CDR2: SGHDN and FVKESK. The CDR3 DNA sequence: TGTGCCAGCAGCCGAGGGGGCAGAGGTCAGCCCCAGCATTTT. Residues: CASSRGGRGQPQHF.

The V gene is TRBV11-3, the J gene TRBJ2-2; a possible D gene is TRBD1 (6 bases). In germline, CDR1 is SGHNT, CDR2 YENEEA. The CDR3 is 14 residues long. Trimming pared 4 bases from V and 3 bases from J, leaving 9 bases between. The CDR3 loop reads CASSWGQDTGELFF. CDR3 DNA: TGTGCCAGCAGCTGGGGGCAAGACACCGGGGAGCTGTTTTTT.

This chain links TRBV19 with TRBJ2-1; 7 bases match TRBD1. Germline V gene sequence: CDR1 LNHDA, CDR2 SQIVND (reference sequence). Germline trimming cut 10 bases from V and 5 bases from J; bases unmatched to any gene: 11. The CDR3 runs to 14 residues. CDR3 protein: CATNDRAYHNEQFF. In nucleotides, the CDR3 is TGTGCCACTAACGACAGGGCTTATCACAATGAGCAGTTCTTC.

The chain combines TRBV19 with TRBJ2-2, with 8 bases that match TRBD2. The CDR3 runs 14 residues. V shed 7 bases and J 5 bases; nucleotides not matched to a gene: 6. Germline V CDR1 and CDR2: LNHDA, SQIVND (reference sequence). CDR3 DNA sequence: TGTGCCAGTAAGAGGTCTAGCGGGACCGGGGAGCTGTTTTTT. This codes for CASKRSSGTGELFF.

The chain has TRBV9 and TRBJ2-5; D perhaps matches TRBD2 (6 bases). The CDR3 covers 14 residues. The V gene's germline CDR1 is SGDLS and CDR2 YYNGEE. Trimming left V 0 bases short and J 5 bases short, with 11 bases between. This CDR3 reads CASSVAPLAETQYF. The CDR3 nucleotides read TGTGCCAGCAGCGTAGCTCCCCTAGCGGAGACCCAGTACTTC.

The CDR3 loop is CASSSGGGPAYNEQFF. CDR3 bases: TGCGCCAGCAGCTCGGGAGGGGGCCCGGCTTACAATGAGCAGTTCTTC. This chain connects TRBV5-1 to TRBJ2-1, with D maybe TRBD2 (8 bases). The germline gives CDR1 SGHRS, CDR2 YFSETQ. This CDR3 contains 16 residues. Trimming took 3 bases from V and 4 from J, leaving 17 bases between them.

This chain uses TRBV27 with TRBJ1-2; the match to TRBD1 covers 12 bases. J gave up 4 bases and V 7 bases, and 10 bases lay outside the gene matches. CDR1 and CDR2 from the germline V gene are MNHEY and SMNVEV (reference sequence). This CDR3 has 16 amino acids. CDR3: CASTSLPGQGAYGYTF. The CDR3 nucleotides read TGTGCCAGCACTAGTCTCCCGGGACAGGGGGCCTATGGCTACACCTTC.

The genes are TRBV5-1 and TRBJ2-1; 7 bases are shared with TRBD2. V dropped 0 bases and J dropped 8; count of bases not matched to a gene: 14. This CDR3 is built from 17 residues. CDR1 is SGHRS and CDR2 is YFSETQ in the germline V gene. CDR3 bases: TGCGCCAGCAGCTTGGCGGGGGGACCCCGCGGTGGGCATGAGCAGTTCTTC. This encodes CASSLAGGPRGGHEQFF.

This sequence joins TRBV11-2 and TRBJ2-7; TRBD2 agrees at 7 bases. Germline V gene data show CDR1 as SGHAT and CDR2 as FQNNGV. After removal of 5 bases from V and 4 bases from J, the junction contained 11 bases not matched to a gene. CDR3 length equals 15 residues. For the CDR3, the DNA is TGTGCCAGCAGCAACGGGGTCCAGCGGGGTTACGAGCAGTACTTC. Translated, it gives CASSNGVQRGYEQYF. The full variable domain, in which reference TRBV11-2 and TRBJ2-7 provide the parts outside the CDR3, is EAGVAQSPRYKIIEKRQSVAFWCNPISGHATLYWYQQILGQGPKLLIQFQNNGVVDDSQLPKDRFSAERLKGVDSTLKIQPAKLEDSAVYLCASSNGVQRGYEQYFGPGTRLTVT.

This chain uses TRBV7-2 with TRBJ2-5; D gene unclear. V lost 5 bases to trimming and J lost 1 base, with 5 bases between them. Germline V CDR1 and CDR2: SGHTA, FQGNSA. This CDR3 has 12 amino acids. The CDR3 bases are TGTGCCAGCAGCAACCCCCAAGAGACCCAGTACTTC. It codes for CASSNPQETQYF.

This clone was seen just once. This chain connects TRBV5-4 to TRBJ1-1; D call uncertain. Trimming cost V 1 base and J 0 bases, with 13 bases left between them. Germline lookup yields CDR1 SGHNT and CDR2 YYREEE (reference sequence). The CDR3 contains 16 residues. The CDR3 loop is CASSLKGIRMNTEAFF. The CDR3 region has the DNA TGTGCCAGCAGCTTGAAGGGTATCCGCATGAACACTGAAGCTTTCTTT.

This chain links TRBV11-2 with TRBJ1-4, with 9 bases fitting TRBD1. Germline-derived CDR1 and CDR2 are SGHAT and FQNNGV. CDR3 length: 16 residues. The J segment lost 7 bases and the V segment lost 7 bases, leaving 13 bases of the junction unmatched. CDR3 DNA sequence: TGTGCCAGCACCACATACCGGGACAGGGAAGGTGAAAAACTGTTTTTT. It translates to CASTTYRDREGEKLFF.

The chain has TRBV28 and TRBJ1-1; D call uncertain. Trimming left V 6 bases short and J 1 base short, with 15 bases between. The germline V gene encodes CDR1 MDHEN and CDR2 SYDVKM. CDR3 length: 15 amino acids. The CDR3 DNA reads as TGTGCCAGCAGCCCTCCTGGATCTGGGAACACTGAAGCTTTCTTT. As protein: CASSPPGSGNTEAFF.